A single sample is the source of the 10 T cell receptor beta chains below, sequenced in a study of T cells after yellow fever vaccination. TCRdb re-called the 5' RACE reads through MiXCR, storing one row per CDR3 protein. The sample has around 11,000 distinct CDR3 sequences, around 4.7% seen once. This material consisted of PBMCs, either bulk or a sorted T-cell subset (CD4+, CD8+, memory, or dextramer-sorted; not recorded which), taken around 16 days after the first yellow fever vaccination. The receptors derive from a man aged 18 to 29 who received the YFV17D yellow fever vaccine.

V gene TRBV3-1 combines with J gene TRBJ2-3; TRBD2 is a possible D gene (5 bases). Per the germline V gene, CDR1 is LGHDT and CDR2 is YNNKEL (reference sequence). Trimming removed 5 bases at V and 3 bases at J, with 15 bases between. This CDR3 has 15 residues. The CDR3 reads CASSKPVTRTDTQYF. The DNA of the CDR3 is TGTGCCAGCAGCAAACCGGTCACTAGGACAGATACGCAGTATTTT.

The table lists this clonotype with many counts. The chain has TRBV7-9 and TRBJ1-1; D ambiguous. The length of the CDR3 is 13 residues. Germline assignment: CDR1 SEHNR and CDR2 FQNEAQ (reference sequence). Trimming pared 4 bases from V and 1 base from J, leaving 7 bases between. The CDR3 sequence: CASSSLSNTEAFF. As DNA, the CDR3 is TGTGCCAGCAGCTCCCTCTCGAACACTGAAGCTTTCTTT.

This clonotype has ten or more counts. The V call is TRBV12-3 or TRBV12-4, the J call TRBJ1-1, with D perhaps TRBD1 (6 bases). The CDR3 loop spans 14 amino acids. V dropped 6 bases and J dropped 0 bases, with 11 bases sitting between them. The CDR3 sequence: CASSQTGLNTEAFF. CDR3 DNA sequence: TGTGCCAGCAGCCAGACAGGATTGAACACTGAAGCTTTCTTT.

Judged by abundance, this clonotype is medium-sized (0.01 to 0.1%). This chain links TRBV5-1 with TRBJ2-5; perhaps TRBD1 as D (8 bases). CDR3 length: 17 residues. The germline gives CDR1 SGHRS, CDR2 YFSETQ. V dropped 3 bases and J dropped 1 base, with 19 bases sitting between them. CDR3 amino acids: CASSSGGTGGLQETQYF. Written as DNA, the CDR3 is TGCGCCAGCAGCTCCGGGGGGACAGGAGGGCTCCAAGAGACCCAGTACTTC.

This clonotype was seen at least ten times. CDR3 DNA sequence: TGCAGTGCTAGAGATCTGGGGTCTCCCTCGGCAGATACGCAGTATTTT. This sequence encodes CSARDLGSPSADTQYF. The chain combines TRBV20-1 with TRBJ2-3; unclear D gene. V was cut by 0 bases and J by 4 bases, with 17 bases left in between. CDR3 length: 16 amino acids. Germline lookup yields CDR1 DFQATT and CDR2 SNEGSKA (reference sequence).

By sample fraction, this clonotype is medium-sized. J is TRBJ2-3 and V is TRBV6-5; TRBD1 matches 9 bases. The CDR3 consists of 15 residues. CDR1 is MNHEY and CDR2 is SVGAGI in the germline V gene. Trimming took 6 bases from V and 2 from J; bases not matched to a gene: 6. CDR3 amino acids: CASRPGQGHTDTQYF. The CDR3 region has the DNA TGTGCCAGCAGGCCGGGACAGGGCCACACAGATACGCAGTATTTT.

This clonotype has at least ten counts. The chain employs TRBV29-1 and TRBJ1-5, with a possible D match to TRBD1 (6 bases). The CDR3 runs 13 residues. Trimming removed 1 base from V and 6 bases from J, with 10 bases in between. In germline, CDR1 is SQVTM, CDR2 ANQGSEA. CDR3 sequence reads: CSVEGGGGQPQHF. CDR3 nucleotide sequence: TGCAGCGTTGAAGGAGGGGGAGGTCAGCCCCAGCATTTT.

This clonotype was picked up many times. V gene TRBV4-2 combines with J gene TRBJ1-2; 8 bases are shared with TRBD1. CDR1 LGHNA and CDR2 YNFKEQ come from the germline V gene. The length of the CDR3 is 19 residues. V was clipped by 4 bases and J by 0 bases; unmatched bases: 16. The CDR3 protein is CASSPRLDRGRVANYGYTF. CDR3 coding DNA: TGTGCCAGCAGCCCTAGACTCGACAGGGGCCGAGTTGCTAACTATGGCTACACCTTC.

In this sample, this clonotype turned up many times. CDR3 sequence: CASSFLVAGGRSNEQFF. CDR3 coding DNA: TGTGCCAGCAGCTTTCTTGTAGCGGGGGGCCGCTCAAATGAGCAGTTCTTC. The V call is TRBV7-2, the J call TRBJ2-1, with 10 bases fitting TRBD2. The V and J ends lost 3 bases and 7 bases, in that order; junction bases with no gene match: 12. Germline CDR1 and CDR2: SGHTA and FQGNSA. The length of the CDR3 is 17 residues.

In its sample, this clonotype is medium-sized. V and J are TRBV19 and TRBJ1-2; D remains ambiguous. V was trimmed by 0 bases and J by 7 bases, leaving 15 bases between them. The CDR3 loop spans 15 amino acids. The germline V gene has CDR1 LNHDA and CDR2 SQIVND (reference sequence). CDR3 amino acids: CASSIDLRQDPGYTF. DNA for the CDR3: TGTGCCAGTAGTATAGATCTTCGGCAGGACCCTGGCTACACCTTC. The whole variable domain, filled in from reference TRBV19 and TRBJ1-2, reads DGGITQSPKYLFRKEGQNVTLSCEQNLNHDAMYWYRQDPGQGLRLIYYSQIVNDFQKGDIAEGYSVSREKKESFPLTVTSAQKNPTAFYLCASSIDLRQDPGYTFGSGTRLTVV.